These T cell receptor beta chains were read from a single sample in a study of vaccination and CD4 T cells after COVID-19. Using its own MiXCR run on the PCR reads, TCRdb lists one record per CDR3 protein. Of approximately 10,000 distinct CDR3 sequences in the sample, 35% to 50% were seen once. These TCRs are of unknown antigen specificity. The specimen comprised cultured CD4+ T cells from blood, sampled after SARS-CoV-2 vaccination. These receptors all stem from a human donor with COVID-19. Each CDR3 is given with its conserved first and last residue. D genes are given only for firm matches. Not all rows give a size; the values are once, few, many and, for expanded clones, a class.

v_gene,j_gene,abundance,d_gene,CDR3nt,CDR3aa
TRBV6-1,TRBJ1-2,few,TRBD1,TGTGCCAGCAGCCCCCACTCTCCGGGACAGCGATATGGCTACACCTTC,CASSPHSPGQRYGYTF
TRBV11-2,TRBJ2-7,.,.,TGTGCCAGCAGCTCGAGGGGGGAGGGCGAGCAGTACTTC,CASSSRGEGEQYF
TRBV5-4,TRBJ1-1,once,.,TGTGCCAATCACAGGTACATGAACACTGAAGCTTTCTTT,CANHRYMNTEAFF
TRBV19,TRBJ1-2,once,.,TGTGCCAGTAGTATAGGGGAGGGCCACACCTTC,CASSIGEGHTF
TRBV6-5,TRBJ2-7,.,TRBD1,TGTGCCAGCAGTTCTAGACAGGGGTCCGGCGAGCAGTACTTC,CASSSRQGSGEQYF
TRBV6-2/TRBV6-3,TRBJ2-1,.,.,TGTGCCAGCAAAACCGCGACCTCCAATGAGCAGTTCTTC,CASKTATSNEQFF
TRBV7-6,TRBJ1-1,.,TRBD1,TGTGCCAGCAGCGTAGACAGGGCCGTCACTGAAGCTTTCTTT,CASSVDRAVTEAFF
TRBV30,TRBJ1-3,.,.,TGTGCCTGGAGAGAGCTCGGGTACTCTGGAAACACCATATATTTT,CAWRELGYSGNTIYF
TRBV10-3,TRBJ2-1,few,TRBD1,TGTGCCATCACGGGACAGGGGACTGAGCAGTTCTTC,CAITGQGTEQFF
TRBV6-1,TRBJ1-1,few,TRBD1,TGTGCCAGCAGCTCCCGACAGGGTAACACTGAAGCTTTCTTT,CASSSRQGNTEAFF
TRBV7-6,TRBJ1-1,.,.,TGTGCCAGCAGCTTAGGTAGGGGGGACACTGAAGCTTTCTTT,CASSLGRGDTEAFF
TRBV19,TRBJ2-7,.,TRBD2,TGTGCCAGTAGTATCGGGGGGTCCTACGAGCAGTACTTC,CASSIGGSYEQYF
TRBV28,TRBJ1-2,.,.,TGTGCCAGCAGTTATGGGGAGACATACTATGGCTACACCTTC,CASSYGETYYGYTF
TRBV7-2,TRBJ1-5,.,TRBD1,TGTGCCAGCAGCTTAGGGACAGGGTTGAGCAATCAGCCCCAGCATTTT,CASSLGTGLSNQPQHF
TRBV6-1,TRBJ2-3,few,.,TGTGCCAGCAGTGAATTACGGGGGGCCAAGTGGGATACGCAGTATTTT,CASSELRGAKWDTQYF
TRBV5-4,TRBJ1-6,.,.,TGTGCCAGCAGCCCATCGCAGGGCTCCTATAATTCACCCCTCCACTTT,CASSPSQGSYNSPLHF
TRBV7-9,TRBJ2-7,few,.,TGTGCCAGCAGCTCTCCCCTGGGCTCCTACGAGCAGTACTTC,CASSSPLGSYEQYF
TRBV6-2/TRBV6-3,TRBJ2-5,few,.,TGTGCCAGCGACCGGGGCGGGGCCGGGGAGACCCAGTACTTC,CASDRGGAGETQYF
TRBV19,TRBJ2-7,.,.,TGTGCCAGTAGTAACGACAGAGGCACCTACGAGCAGTACTTC,CASSNDRGTYEQYF
TRBV20-1,TRBJ2-7,few,.,TGCAGTGCTAGGGGCACGGACTGGACCTACGAGCAGTACTTC,CSARGTDWTYEQYF
TRBV29-1,TRBJ1-2,.,.,TGCAGCACCTATGGGGGATATGACCCCGTGGGCTATGGCTACACCTTC,CSTYGGYDPVGYGYTF
TRBV7-3,TRBJ1-5,few,TRBD1,TGTGCCAGCAGCTTAATGTTGGACAGGGCGGTAAATCAGCCCCAGCATTTT,CASSLMLDRAVNQPQHF
TRBV15,TRBJ1-4,.,TRBD1,TGTGCCACCAGCAGGGGACAGGTTGCAACTAATGAAAAACTGTTTTTT,CATSRGQVATNEKLFF
TRBV19,TRBJ2-1,.,.,TGTGCCAGTAGCCCTTTCCCAAACAATGAGCAGTTCTTC,CASSPFPNNEQFF
TRBV6-1,TRBJ1-1,few,TRBD1,TGTGCCAGCAGCCAGGACAGGGCGAACACTGAAGCTTTCTTT,CASSQDRANTEAFF
TRBV6-5,TRBJ1-2,few,TRBD1,TGTGCCAGCAGTTCACCCGGGACAGGGGGTCGAGGCTATGGCTACACCTTC,CASSSPGTGGRGYGYTF
TRBV28,TRBJ1-4,.,.,TGTGCCAGCAATAAAGGGTCTAATAATGAAAAACTGTTTTTT,CASNKGSNNEKLFF
TRBV6-1,TRBJ2-2,few,TRBD1,TGTGCCAGCAGGAACAGGGGTCGGCTGGGGGAGCTGTTTTTT,CASRNRGRLGELFF
TRBV12-3/TRBV12-4,TRBJ1-1,.,.,TGTGCCAGCAGTCTTTGGACAGTAAACACTGAAGCTTTCTTT,CASSLWTVNTEAFF
TRBV6-1,TRBJ1-2,few,TRBD1,TGTGCCAGCAGTGAAGGGGACAGGGGATATATTAACTATGGCTACACCTTC,CASSEGDRGYINYGYTF
TRBV4-2,TRBJ1-2,.,.,TGTGCCAGCAGCCAAGGACAGGCGGTTGGCTACACCTTC,CASSQGQAVGYTF
TRBV24-1,TRBJ2-2,.,.,TGTGCCACCAGTGACCCTTCCGGTCGGGAGCTGTTTTTT,CATSDPSGRELFF
TRBV20-1,TRBJ1-6,few,.,TGCAGTGCTAGAGAGCCCGGACAAAGGAATTCACCCCTCCACTTT,CSAREPGQRNSPLHF
TRBV27,TRBJ1-1,few,.,TGTGCCAGCAAGGACAGATTTACTGAAGCTTTCTTT,CASKDRFTEAFF
TRBV5-4,TRBJ1-2,.,.,TGTGCCAGCAGCCCCCTAAGACGGACGGACAACTATGGCTACACCTTC,CASSPLRRTDNYGYTF
TRBV5-4,TRBJ1-1,.,.,TGTGCCAGCAGCTTTTTAGGCGCTGAAGCTTTCTTT,CASSFLGAEAFF
TRBV7-2,TRBJ2-2,.,.,TGTGCCAGCAGCTTCGAGACTAGGGTCACCGGGGAGCTGTTTTTT,CASSFETRVTGELFF
TRBV19,TRBJ1-6,.,.,TGTGCCAGTAGTGCAGGGGATAATTCACCCCTCCACTTT,CASSAGDNSPLHF
TRBV29-1,TRBJ2-7,.,.,TGCAGCGTTGTATGGGCTACCTACGAGCAGTACTTC,CSVVWATYEQYF
TRBV20-1,TRBJ2-5,.,TRBD1,TGCAGTGCTACCAAGGGACAGTACCAAGAGACCCAGTACTTC,CSATKGQYQETQYF
TRBV6-2/TRBV6-3,TRBJ1-2,.,.,TGTGCCAGCAGTACTCACGATCAGTCCTATGGCTACACCTTC,CASSTHDQSYGYTF
TRBV12-3/TRBV12-4,TRBJ2-1,few,TRBD2,TGTGCCAGCAGACCCCATAGCGGGGGAGGGTACAATGAGCAGTTCTTC,CASRPHSGGGYNEQFF
TRBV7-2,TRBJ2-3,.,.,TGTGCCAGCAGCTTTGGGGCGGGGCGGTATTTT,CASSFGAGRYF
TRBV14,TRBJ1-6,few,.,TGTGCCAGCAGCCAAGAGTGGGAACTCAATTCACCCCTCCACTTT,CASSQEWELNSPLHF
TRBV11-2,TRBJ1-5,few,.,TGTGCCAGCAGCTCCGGAGGGGGTAGCAATCAGCCCCAGCATTTT,CASSSGGGSNQPQHF
TRBV10-3,TRBJ2-5,.,.,TGTGCCATCAGTGGGTATCAGCAAGAGACCCAGTACTTC,CAISGYQQETQYF
TRBV7-2,TRBJ2-3,.,TRBD1,TGTGCCAGCAGCTCGCGGGGCAGGGGGCGGTCAGATACGCAGTATTTT,CASSSRGRGRSDTQYF
TRBV20-1,TRBJ2-3,.,TRBD2,TGCAGTGCTAGCGAGCGGGGGCCAGGAACAGATACGCAGTATTTT,CSASERGPGTDTQYF
TRBV10-2,TRBJ1-1,few,.,TGCGCCAGCAGTGGAGGCCCGGGTGCCGCGAACACTGAAGCTTTCTTT,CASSGGPGAANTEAFF
TRBV6-5,TRBJ2-1,.,TRBD2,TGTGCCAGCAGTTTCATCCGGACTAGCGGGGGGGAAAATGAGCAGTTCTTC,CASSFIRTSGGENEQFF